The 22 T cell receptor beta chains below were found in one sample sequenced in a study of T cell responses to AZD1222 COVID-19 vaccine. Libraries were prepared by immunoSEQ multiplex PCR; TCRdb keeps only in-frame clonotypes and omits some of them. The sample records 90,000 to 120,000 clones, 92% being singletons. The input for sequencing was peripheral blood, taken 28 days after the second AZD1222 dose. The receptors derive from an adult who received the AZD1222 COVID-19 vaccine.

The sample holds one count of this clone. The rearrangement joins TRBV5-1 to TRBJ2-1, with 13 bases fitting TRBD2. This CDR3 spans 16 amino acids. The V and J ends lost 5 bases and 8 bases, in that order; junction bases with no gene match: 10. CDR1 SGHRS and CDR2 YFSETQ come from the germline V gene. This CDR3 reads CASSKLAGGPSDEQFF. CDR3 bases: TGCGCCAGCAGTAAACTAGCGGGAGGGCCCTCGGATGAGCAGTTCTTC.

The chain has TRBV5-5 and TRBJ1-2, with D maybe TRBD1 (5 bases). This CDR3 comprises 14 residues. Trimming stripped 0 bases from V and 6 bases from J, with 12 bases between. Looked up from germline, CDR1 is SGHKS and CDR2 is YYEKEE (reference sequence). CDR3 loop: CASSLVPGLDGYTF. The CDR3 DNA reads TGTGCCAGCAGCTTGGTTCCAGGGCTAGATGGCTACACCTTC.

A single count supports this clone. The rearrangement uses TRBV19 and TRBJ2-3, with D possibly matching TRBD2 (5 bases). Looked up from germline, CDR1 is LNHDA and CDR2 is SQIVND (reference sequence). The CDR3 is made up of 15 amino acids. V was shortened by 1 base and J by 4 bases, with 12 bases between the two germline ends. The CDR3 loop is CASSIGAVRADTQYF. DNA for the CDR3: TGTGCCAGTAGTATAGGAGCTGTGAGGGCAGATACGCAGTATTTT.

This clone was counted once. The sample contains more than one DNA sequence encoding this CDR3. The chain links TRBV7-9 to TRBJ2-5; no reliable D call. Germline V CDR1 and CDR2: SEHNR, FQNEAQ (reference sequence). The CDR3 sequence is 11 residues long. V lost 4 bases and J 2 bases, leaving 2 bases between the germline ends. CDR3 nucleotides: TGTGCCAGCAGCTCTCAAGAGACCCAGTACTTC. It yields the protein CASSSQETQYF.

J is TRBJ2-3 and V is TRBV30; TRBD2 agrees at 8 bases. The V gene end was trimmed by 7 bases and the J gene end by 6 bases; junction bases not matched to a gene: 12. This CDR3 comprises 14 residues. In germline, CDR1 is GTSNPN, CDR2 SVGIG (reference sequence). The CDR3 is CAFTSGHAEDTQYF. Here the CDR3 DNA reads TGTGCCTTTACTAGCGGCCATGCGGAGGATACGCAGTATTTT.

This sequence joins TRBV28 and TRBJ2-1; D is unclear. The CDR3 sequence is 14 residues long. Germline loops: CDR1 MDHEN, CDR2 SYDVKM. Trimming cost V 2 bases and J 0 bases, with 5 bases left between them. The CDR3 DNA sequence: TGTGCCAGCAGTTTAACGGTCTCCTACAATGAGCAGTTCTTC. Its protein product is CASSLTVSYNEQFF.

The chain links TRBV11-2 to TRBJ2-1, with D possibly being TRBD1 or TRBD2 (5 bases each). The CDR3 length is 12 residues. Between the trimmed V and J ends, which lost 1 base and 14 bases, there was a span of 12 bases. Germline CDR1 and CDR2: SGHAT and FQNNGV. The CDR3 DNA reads TGTGCCAGCAGCTTAGGTCGGGGCAGCAAGTTCTTC. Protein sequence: CASSLGRGSKFF.

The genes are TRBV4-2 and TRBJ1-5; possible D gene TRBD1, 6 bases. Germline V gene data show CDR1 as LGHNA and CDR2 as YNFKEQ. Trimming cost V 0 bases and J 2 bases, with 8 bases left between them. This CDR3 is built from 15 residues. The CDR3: CASSQETGGNQPQHF. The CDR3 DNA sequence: TGTGCCAGCAGCCAAGAGACAGGCGGCAATCAGCCCCAGCATTTT.

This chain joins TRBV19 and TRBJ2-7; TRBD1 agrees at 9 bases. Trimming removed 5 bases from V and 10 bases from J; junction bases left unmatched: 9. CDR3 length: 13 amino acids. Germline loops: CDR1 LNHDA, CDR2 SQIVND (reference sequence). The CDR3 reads CASSEPGTGKQYF. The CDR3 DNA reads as TGTGCCAGTAGTGAGCCCGGGACAGGGAAACAGTACTTC.

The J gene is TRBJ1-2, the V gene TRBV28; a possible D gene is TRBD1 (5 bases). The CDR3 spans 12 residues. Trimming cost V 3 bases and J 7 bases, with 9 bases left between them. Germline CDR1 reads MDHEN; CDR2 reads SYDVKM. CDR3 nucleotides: TGTGCCAGCAGTTTTCCCAGGGCTGGCTACACCTTC. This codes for CASSFPRAGYTF.

The CDR3 protein is CASSLSGGITYEQYF. CDR3 DNA sequence: TGTGCCAGCAGTTTGTCGGGAGGGATAACCTACGAGCAGTACTTC. This rearrangement joins TRBV28 to TRBJ2-7; 8 nucleotides agree with TRBD2. V shed 3 bases, J shed 2 bases, and the junction held 6 bases outside the gene matches. Germline loops: CDR1 MDHEN, CDR2 SYDVKM. The CDR3 is 15 residues long.

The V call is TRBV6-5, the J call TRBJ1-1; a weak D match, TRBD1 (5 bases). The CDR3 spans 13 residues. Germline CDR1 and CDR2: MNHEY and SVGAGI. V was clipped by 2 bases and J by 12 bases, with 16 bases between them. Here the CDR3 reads CASSYGGASETFF. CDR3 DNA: TGTGCCAGCAGTTACGGGGGTGCATCGGAAACTTTCTTT.

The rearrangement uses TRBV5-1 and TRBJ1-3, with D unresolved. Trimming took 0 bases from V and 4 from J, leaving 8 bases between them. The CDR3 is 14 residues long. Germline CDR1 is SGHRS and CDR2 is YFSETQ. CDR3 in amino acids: CASSLDREGNTIYF. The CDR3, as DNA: TGCGCCAGCAGCTTGGATCGGGAGGGAAACACCATATATTTT.

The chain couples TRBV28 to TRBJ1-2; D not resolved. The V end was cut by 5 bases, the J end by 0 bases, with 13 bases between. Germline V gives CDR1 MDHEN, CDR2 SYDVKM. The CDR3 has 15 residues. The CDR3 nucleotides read TGTGCCAGCAGTCCCTCAGGAAGAGCTAACTATGGCTACACCTTC. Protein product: CASSPSGRANYGYTF.

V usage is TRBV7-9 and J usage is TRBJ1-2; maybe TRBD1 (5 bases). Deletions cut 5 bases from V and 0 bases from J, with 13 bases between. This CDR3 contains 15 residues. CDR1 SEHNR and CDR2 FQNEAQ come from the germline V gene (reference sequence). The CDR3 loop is CASSPPGPANYGYTF. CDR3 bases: TGTGCCAGCAGCCCTCCGGGGCCCGCTAACTATGGCTACACCTTC.

CDR3 sequence reads: CASSLGTNQPQHF. CDR3 nucleotide sequence: TGTGCCAGCAGTCTTGGGACGAATCAGCCCCAGCATTTT. This chain connects TRBV3-1 (or the pseudogene TRBV3-2) to TRBJ1-5, with a possible D match to TRBD1 (5 bases). The CDR3 loop spans 13 amino acids. Germline values: CDR1 LGHDT, CDR2 YNNKEL (reference sequence). The germline V and J ends were trimmed by 6 bases and 4 bases, with 10 bases remaining between them.

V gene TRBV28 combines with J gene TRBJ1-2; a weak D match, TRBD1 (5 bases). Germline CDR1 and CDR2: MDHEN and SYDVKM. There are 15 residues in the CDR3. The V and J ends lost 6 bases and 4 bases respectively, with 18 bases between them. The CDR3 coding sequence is TGTGCCAGCAGAAACGGGGCAGGGAGTACCTATGGCTACACCTTC. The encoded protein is CASRNGAGSTYGYTF.

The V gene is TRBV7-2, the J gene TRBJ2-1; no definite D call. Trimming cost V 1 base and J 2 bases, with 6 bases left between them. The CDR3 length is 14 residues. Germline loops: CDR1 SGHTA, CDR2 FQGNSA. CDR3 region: CASSLVGTYNEQFF. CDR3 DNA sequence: TGTGCCAGCAGCTTAGTGGGGACCTACAATGAGCAGTTCTTC.

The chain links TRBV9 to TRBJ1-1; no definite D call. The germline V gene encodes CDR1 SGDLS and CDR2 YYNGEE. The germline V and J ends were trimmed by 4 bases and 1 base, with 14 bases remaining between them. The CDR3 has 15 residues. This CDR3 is CASSPRTNSNTEAFF. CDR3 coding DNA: TGTGCCAGCAGCCCCCGGACTAATTCGAACACTGAAGCTTTCTTT. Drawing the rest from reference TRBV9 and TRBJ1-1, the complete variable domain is DSGVTQTPKHLITATGQRVTLRCSPRSGDLSVYWYQQSLDQGLQFLIQYYNGEERAKGNILERFSAQQFPDLHSELNLSSLELGDSALYFCASSPRTNSNTEAFFGQGTRLTVV.

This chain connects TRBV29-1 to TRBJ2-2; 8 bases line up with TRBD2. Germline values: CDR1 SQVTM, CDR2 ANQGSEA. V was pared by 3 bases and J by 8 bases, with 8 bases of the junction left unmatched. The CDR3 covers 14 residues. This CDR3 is CSVEHSGNGGELFF. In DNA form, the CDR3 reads TGCAGCGTTGAGCATAGCGGGAACGGGGGGGAGCTGTTTTTT.

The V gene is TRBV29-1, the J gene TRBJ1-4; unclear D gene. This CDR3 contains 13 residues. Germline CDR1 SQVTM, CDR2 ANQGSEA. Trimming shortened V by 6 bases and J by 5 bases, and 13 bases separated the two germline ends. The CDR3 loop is CSVKKGGNEKLFF. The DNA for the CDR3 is TGCAGCGTCAAAAAGGGAGGGAATGAAAAACTGTTTTTT.

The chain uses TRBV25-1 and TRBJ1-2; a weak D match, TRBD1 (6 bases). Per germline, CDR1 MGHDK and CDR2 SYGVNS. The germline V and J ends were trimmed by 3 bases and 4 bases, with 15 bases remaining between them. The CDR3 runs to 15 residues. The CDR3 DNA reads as TGTGCCAGCAGTGATCCCGGGACAAGAAGCTATGGCTACACCTTC. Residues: CASSDPGTRSYGYTF.